This T cell receptor (beta chain) is drawn from a study of blood T cell repertoires in COVID-19. This CDR3 is 15 amino acids long. Trimming removed 1 base at V and 6 bases at J, with 15 bases between. From germline, CDR1 is MGHDK and CDR2 SYGVNS. Clones were read by immunoSEQ multiplex PCR, and TCRdb kept only the in-frame ones, dropping some. Seen here are 55,000 to 90,000 clones, more than 75% observed once, and the top ten hold roughly 13%. This TCR came from a woman aged 55 to 70 with acute or convalescent COVID-19. The rearrangement uses TRBV25-1 and TRBJ1-2; maybe TRBD1 (6 bases). Source material: peripheral blood. Written as DNA, the CDR3 is TGTGCCAGCAGTGAATCGGGAGGGGGTGTCGATGGCTACACCTTC. Its protein is CASSESGGGVDGYTF.